The entry that follows covers one T cell receptor gamma chain sequence. With CATT, TCRdb re-called clones from the reads. This sample has 1,100 or so gamma-chain clones; over 50% occur once, and the top ten carry roughly 9.4%. Germline trimming cut 0 bases from V and 3 bases from J; bases unmatched to any gene: 5. Germline V gives CDR1 EGSTGY, CDR2 YDSYTSSV. The CDR3 sequence is 14 residues long. The sample comes from a study of gamma-delta chains in newborns, infants, children. At the level of the study: Microbial exposure reportedly drives polyclonal innate γδ T cell expansion after birth.

V gene TRGV4 combines with J gene TRGJ1 or TRGJ2. Material: blood. The receptor was isolated from a child who was a newborn, infant or young child, either healthy, febrile or measles-vaccinated (not recorded which). The CDR3 DNA sequence: TGTGCCACCTGGGATGGGCGCTTTTATTATAAGAAACTCTTT. Translating it yields CATWDGRFYYKKLF.